This T cell receptor (beta chain) was documented in a study of blood T cell repertoires in COVID-19. Assay: immunoSEQ multiplex PCR; the TCRdb copy retains only in-frame clones and omits some. The sample lists approximately 240,000 clones; around nine tenths were seen once. Germline-derived CDR1 and CDR2 are SGHAT and FQNNGV. V shed 5 bases, J shed 5 bases, and the junction held 3 bases outside the gene matches. The CDR3 contains 14 residues. This clonotype was obtained from a woman in her forties who had recovered from COVID-19. The chain links TRBV11-2 to TRBJ2-2; the match to TRBD1 covers 9 bases. The sample was peripheral blood. CDR3 bases: TGTGCCAGCAGCCGTGACAGGGGGACCGGGGAGCTGTTTTTT. Translation: CASSRDRGTGELFF. The whole variable domain, filled in from reference TRBV11-2 and TRBJ2-2, reads EAGVAQSPRYKIIEKRQSVAFWCNPISGHATLYWYQQILGQGPKLLIQFQNNGVVDDSQLPKDRFSAERLKGVDSTLKIQPAKLEDSAVYLCASSRDRGTGELFFGEGSRLTVL.